The 2 T cell receptor beta chains reported below all come from one sample, sequenced in a study of T cell responses to AZD1222 COVID-19 vaccine. Measured with immunoSEQ multiplex PCR; TCRdb has only the in-frame clones, and not every one. Of approximately 150,000 clones listed, more than 75% are singletons. The sequences come from peripheral blood, collected 28 days after the second AZD1222 dose. The receptors were gathered from an adult who received the AZD1222 COVID-19 vaccine.

The J gene is TRBJ1-1, the V gene TRBV14; D remains ambiguous. Germline V gene sequence: CDR1 SGHDN, CDR2 FVKESK. Trimming pared 1 base from V and 3 bases from J, leaving 15 bases between. The CDR3 extends over 16 amino acids. CDR3 nucleotide sequence: TGTGCCAGCAGCCAAGGCCAGAAACCGTTCTACACTGAAGCTTTCTTT. As protein: CASSQGQKPFYTEAFF.

J is TRBJ1-5 and V is TRBV6-5, with unresolved D. The CDR3 contains 13 residues. V lost 5 bases to trimming and J lost 5 bases, with 10 bases between them. Germline CDR1 and CDR2: MNHEY and SVGAGI. The CDR3 is CASSTTLDQPQHF. CDR3 bases: TGTGCCAGCAGTACGACTTTAGATCAGCCCCAGCATTTT.